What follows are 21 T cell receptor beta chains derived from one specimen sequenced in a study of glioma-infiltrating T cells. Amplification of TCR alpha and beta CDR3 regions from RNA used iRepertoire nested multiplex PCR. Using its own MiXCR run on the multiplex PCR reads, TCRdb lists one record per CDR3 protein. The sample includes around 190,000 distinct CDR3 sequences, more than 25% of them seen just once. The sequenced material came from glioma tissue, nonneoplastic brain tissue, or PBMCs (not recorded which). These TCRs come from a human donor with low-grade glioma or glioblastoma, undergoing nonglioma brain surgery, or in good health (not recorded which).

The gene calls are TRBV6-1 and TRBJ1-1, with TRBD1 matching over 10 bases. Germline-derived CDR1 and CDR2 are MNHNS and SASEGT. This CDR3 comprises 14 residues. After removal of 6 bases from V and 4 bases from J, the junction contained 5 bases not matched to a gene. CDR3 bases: TGTGCCAGCAGCTCGGGACAGGGGACCACTGAAGCTTTCTTT. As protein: CASSSGQGTTEAFF.

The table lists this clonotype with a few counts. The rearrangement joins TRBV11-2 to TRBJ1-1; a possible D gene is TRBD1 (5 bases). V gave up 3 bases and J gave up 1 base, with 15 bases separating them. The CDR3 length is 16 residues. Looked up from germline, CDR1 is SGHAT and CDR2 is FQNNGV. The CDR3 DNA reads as TGTGCCAGCAGCTTTGCTGGGACCCCGCCGAACACTGAAGCTTTCTTT. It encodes CASSFAGTPPNTEAFF. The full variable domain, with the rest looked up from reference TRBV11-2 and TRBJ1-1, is EAGVAQSPRYKIIEKRQSVAFWCNPISGHATLYWYQQILGQGPKLLIQFQNNGVVDDSQLPKDRFSAERLKGVDSTLKIQPAKLEDSAVYLCASSFAGTPPNTEAFFGQGTRLTVV.

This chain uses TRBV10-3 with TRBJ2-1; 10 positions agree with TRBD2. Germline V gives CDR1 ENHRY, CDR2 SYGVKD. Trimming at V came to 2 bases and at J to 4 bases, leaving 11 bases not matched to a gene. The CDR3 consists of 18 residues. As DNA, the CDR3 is TGTGCCATCAGTGAGATAGGAGCGGGAGGGGCTATGTACAATGAGCAGTTCTTC. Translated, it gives CAISEIGAGGAMYNEQFF.

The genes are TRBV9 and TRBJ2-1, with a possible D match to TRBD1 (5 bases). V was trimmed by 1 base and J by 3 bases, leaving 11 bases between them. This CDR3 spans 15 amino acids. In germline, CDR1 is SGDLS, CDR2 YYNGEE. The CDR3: CASSVTGNGYNEQFF. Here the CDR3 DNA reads TGTGCCAGCAGCGTAACAGGCAACGGCTACAATGAGCAGTTCTTC.

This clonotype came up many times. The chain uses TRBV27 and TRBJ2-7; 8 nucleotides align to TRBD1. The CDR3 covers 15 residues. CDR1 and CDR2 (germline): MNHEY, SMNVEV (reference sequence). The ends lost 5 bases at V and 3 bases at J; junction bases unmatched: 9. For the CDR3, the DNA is TGTGCCAGCAGTGCTACAGGGGGAAAGGTCTACGAGCAGTACTTC. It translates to CASSATGGKVYEQYF.

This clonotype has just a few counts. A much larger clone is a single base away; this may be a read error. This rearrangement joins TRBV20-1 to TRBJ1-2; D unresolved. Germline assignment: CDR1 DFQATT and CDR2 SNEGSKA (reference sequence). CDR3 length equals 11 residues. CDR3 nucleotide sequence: TGCAGTGCTATCTTTAACTATTGCTACACCTTC. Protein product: CSAIFNYCYTF.

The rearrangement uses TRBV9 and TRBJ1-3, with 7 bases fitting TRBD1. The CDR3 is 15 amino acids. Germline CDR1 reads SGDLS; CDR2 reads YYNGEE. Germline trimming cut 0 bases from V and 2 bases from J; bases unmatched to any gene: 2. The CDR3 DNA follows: TGTGCCAGCAGCGTAGGTGGGACAGCTGGAAACACCATATATTTT. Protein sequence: CASSVGGTAGNTIYF. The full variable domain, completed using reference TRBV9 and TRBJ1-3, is DSGVTQTPKHLITATGQRVTLRCSPRSGDLSVYWYQQSLDQGLQFLIQYYNGEERAKGNILERFSAQQFPDLHSELNLSSLELGDSALYFCASSVGGTAGNTIYFGEGSWLTVV.

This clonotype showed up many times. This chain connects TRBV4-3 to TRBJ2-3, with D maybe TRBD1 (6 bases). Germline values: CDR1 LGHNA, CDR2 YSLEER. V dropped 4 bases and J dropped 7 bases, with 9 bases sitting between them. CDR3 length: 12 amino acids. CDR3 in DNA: TGCGCCAGCAGCCGTGGACAGAATACGCAGTATTTT. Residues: CASSRGQNTQYF.

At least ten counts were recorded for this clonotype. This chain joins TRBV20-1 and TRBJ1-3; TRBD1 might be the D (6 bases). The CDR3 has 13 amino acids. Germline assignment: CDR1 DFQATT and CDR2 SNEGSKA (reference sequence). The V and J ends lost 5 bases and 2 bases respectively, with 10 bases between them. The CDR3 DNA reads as TGCAGTGCTCGACGGACAGCTGGAAACACCATATATTTT. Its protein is CSARRTAGNTIYF.

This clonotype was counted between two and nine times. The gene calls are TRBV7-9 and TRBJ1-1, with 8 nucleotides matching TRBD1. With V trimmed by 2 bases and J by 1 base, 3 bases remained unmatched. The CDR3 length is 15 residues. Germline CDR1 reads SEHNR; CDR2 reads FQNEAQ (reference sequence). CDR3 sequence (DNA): TGTGCCAGCAGCTTACAACAGGGGGGGAACACTGAAGCTTTCTTT. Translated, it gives CASSLQQGGNTEAFF.

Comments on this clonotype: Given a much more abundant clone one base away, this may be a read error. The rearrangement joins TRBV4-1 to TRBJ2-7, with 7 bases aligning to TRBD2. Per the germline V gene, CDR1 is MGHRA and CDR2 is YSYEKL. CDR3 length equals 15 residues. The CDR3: CASIQDLAVTYEQYF. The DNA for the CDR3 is TGCGCCAGCATCCAAGATCTAGCGGTTACCTACGAGCAGTACTTC.

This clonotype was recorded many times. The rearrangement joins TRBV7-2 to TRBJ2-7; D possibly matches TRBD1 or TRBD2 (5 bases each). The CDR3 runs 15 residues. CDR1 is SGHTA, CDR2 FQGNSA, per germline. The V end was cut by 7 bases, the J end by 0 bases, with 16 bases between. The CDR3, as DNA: TGTGCCAGCACCCTTAGCCTGGGACCCTCCTACGAGCAGTACTTC. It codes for CASTLSLGPSYEQYF.

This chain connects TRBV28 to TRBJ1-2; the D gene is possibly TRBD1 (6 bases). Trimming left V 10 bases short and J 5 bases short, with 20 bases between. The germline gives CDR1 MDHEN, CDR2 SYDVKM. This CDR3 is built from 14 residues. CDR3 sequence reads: CAIRSGGAGYGYTF. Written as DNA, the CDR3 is TGTGCCATCCGTTCGGGGGGCGCAGGGTATGGCTACACCTTC.

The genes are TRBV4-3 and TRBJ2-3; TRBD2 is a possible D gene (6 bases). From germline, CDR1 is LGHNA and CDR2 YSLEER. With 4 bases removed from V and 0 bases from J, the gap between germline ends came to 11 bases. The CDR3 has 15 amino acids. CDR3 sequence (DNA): TGCGCCAGCAGCCGCTCCGGGACTAGCACAGATACGCAGTATTTT. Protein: CASSRSGTSTDTQYF.

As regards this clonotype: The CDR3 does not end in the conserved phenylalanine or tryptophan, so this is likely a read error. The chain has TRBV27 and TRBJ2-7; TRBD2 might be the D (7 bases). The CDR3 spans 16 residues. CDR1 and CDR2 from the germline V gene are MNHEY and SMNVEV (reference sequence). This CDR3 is CASSAAWGGHPYEQYL. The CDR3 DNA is TGTGCCAGCAGTGCAGCCTGGGGGGGCCATCCCTACGAACAGTACCTC.

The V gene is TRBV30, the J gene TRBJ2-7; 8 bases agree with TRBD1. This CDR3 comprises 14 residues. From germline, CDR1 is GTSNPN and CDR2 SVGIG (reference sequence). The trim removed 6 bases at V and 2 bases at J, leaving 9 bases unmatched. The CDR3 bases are TGTGCCTGCCGGAGAAGGGACAGGACCTACGAGCAGTACTTC. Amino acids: CACRRRDRTYEQYF.

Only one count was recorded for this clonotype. The CDR3 coding sequence is TGTGCCGGCAGTTACCCGACACTGAGGGGGAACTATGGCTACACCTTC. Amino acids: CAGSYPTLRGNYGYTF. V usage is TRBV10-3 and J usage is TRBJ1-2, with a weak D call TRBD1 (6 bases). There are 16 residues in the CDR3. The ends were cut back, 11 bases at V and 2 bases at J, with 24 bases in the middle. Germline assignment: CDR1 ENHRY and CDR2 SYGVKD.

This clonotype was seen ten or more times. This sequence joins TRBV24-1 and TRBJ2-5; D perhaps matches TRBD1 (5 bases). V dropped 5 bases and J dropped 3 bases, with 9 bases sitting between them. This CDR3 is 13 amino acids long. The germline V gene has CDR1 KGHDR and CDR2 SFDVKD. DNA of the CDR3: TGTGCCACCAGTGCAGGGTCAGAAGAGACCCAGTACTTC. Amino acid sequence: CATSAGSEETQYF.

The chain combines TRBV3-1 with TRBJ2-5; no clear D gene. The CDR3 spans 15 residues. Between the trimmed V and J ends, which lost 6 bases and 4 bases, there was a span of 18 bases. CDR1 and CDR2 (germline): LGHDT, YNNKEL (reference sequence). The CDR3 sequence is CASRQLQRSGETQYF. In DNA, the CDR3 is TGTGCCAGCAGACAGCTCCAGCGATCCGGAGAGACCCAGTACTTC.

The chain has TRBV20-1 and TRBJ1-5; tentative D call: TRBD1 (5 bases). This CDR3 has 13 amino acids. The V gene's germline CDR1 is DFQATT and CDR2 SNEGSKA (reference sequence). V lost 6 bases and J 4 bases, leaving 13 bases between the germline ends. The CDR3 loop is CSATREENQPQHF. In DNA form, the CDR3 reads TGCAGTGCAACCAGGGAAGAGAATCAGCCCCAGCATTTT.

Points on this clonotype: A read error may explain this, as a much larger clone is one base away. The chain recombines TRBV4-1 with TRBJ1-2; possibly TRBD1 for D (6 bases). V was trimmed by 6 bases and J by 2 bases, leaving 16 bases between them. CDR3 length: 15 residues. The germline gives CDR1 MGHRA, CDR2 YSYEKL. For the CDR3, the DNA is TGCGCCAGCAGACGGGGGCCTCCGGCCAACTATGGCTACACCTTC. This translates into CASRRGPPANYGYTF.